Listed here are 5 T cell receptor beta chains from one sample, sequenced in a study of shared clonotypes between healthy human individuals. Clones were sequenced by immunoSEQ multiplex PCR, and TCRdb holds only the in-frame ones, with some missing. Of millions of clones listed, more than 85% were seen once; the top ten hold around 0.4%. The sequenced material came from naive CD4+ T cells from PBMCs. The subset is: CD45RA+ positively selected. The receptors derive from a man aged 18 to 35 in good health. Some clones in this sample may be carry-over from other donors' samples.

V is TRBV19 and J is TRBJ2-7; 7 nucleotides align to TRBD2. The CDR3 spans 14 residues. V lost 11 bases to trimming and J lost 5 bases; unmatched junction nucleotides: 15. Germline V lookup: CDR1 LNHDA, CDR2 SQIVND (reference sequence). CDR3 region: CAPRGVDLFHEQYF. The CDR3 bases are TGTGCCCCCCGGGGGGTAGACCTTTTCCACGAGCAGTACTTC.

This chain links TRBV27 with TRBJ1-4; 10 nucleotides agree with TRBD1. CDR1 MNHEY and CDR2 SMNVEV come from the germline V gene (reference sequence). The CDR3 is 14 amino acids. Unmatched junction bases numbered 0, after V lost 6 bases and J lost 2 bases. CDR3 amino acids: CASRGQGTNEKLFF. The CDR3 region has the DNA TGTGCCAGCAGGGGACAGGGGACTAATGAAAAACTGTTTTTT.

V and J are TRBV7-3 and TRBJ2-7; TRBD2 matches 12 bases. The CDR3 consists of 17 residues. V dropped 2 bases and J dropped 6; count of bases not matched to a gene: 11. Germline loops: CDR1 SGHTA, CDR2 FQGTGA. In nucleotides, the CDR3 is TGTGCCAGCAGCTTAGGGGCTAGCGGGAGGGCCGGGCTCGAGCAGTACTTC. Translating it yields CASSLGASGRAGLEQYF.

In its sample, this clone was seen a few times. The V gene is TRBV9, the J gene TRBJ1-1, with 8 nucleotides matching TRBD1. The CDR3 is made up of 14 amino acids. Germline CDR1 reads SGDLS; CDR2 reads YYNGEE. The junction had 8 bases not matched to a gene; V was cut back by 3 bases and J by 7 bases. The DNA for the CDR3 is TGTGCCAGCAGCGGAAAGACAGGGGTGGGTGAAGCTTTCTTT. Translated, it gives CASSGKTGVGEAFF.

The V and J genes are TRBV7-9 and TRBJ2-6; D is perhaps TRBD2 (5 bases). Germline V gene lookup returns CDR1 SEHNR and CDR2 FQNEAQ (reference sequence). The CDR3 length is 15 residues. V lost 10 bases and J 0 bases, leaving 13 bases between the germline ends. CDR3 amino acids: CAIHGEGSGANVLTF. DNA for the CDR3: TGTGCCATCCACGGAGAGGGCTCTGGGGCCAACGTCCTGACTTTC.